This T cell receptor beta chain was obtained from a study of T cells after yellow fever vaccination. Study conclusions and caveats: Subsequent to the booster, the majority of primary-vaccination clones reappeared (approximately 95% CD4, about 90% CD8). Bulk-population clonotypes that are abundant could appear as contaminants in FACS-sorted repertoires.

This clonotype was found a few times. Its antigen is not known. Template-switching 5'RACE yielded the TCR cDNA; a universal primer site and UMIs were added in the process. TCRdb reanalysed the 5' RACE reads using MiXCR and keeps one entry per CDR3 protein. The table has 250,000 to 400,000 distinct CDR3 sequences, about 4% seen once. Germline lookup yields CDR1 MNHEY and CDR2 SVGEGT. With V trimmed by 6 bases and J by 0 bases, 3 bases remained unmatched. The CDR3 is 15 amino acids. The sequencing here drew on PBMCs, taken 5 days after the yellow fever booster vaccination. The rearrangement links TRBV6-2 or TRBV6-3 to TRBJ2-3; TRBD2 matches 10 bases. This receptor was identified in a man between 18 and 35 years old who received the YFV17D yellow fever vaccine. CDR3: CASSMTSGSTDTQYF. In nucleotides, the CDR3 is TGTGCCAGCAGCATGACTAGCGGGAGCACAGATACGCAGTATTTT.